The TCR beta chain under discussion was sequenced for a study of blood T cell repertoires in COVID-19. At the level of the study: Sample material is recorded as cDNA or gDNA derived from T cells, B-cell-depleted T cells, or PBMCs.

Assay used: immunoSEQ multiplex PCR; TCRdb lists only in-frame clones, some missing. This sample yields under 550,000 clones, of which about 90% are seen a single time; 0.75% to 0.85% belongs to the top ten. The TCR originated in a man younger than 35 with COVID-19, enrolled during active disease. The specimen sequenced was peripheral blood.

The CDR3 protein is CASSPPFLGLAGNLGLTGELFF. The CDR3 nucleotides are TGTGCCAGCTCACCACCGTTCTTGGGACTAGCGGGTAATTTAGGTTTGACCGGGGAGCTGTTTTTT. The chain recombines TRBV18 with TRBJ2-2, with 12 bases fitting TRBD2. After removal of 0 bases from V and 5 bases from J, the junction contained 19 bases not matched to a gene. The CDR3 is made up of 22 amino acids. Germline V gene sequence: CDR1 KGHSH, CDR2 LQKENI.